The source of this T cell receptor (beta chain) is a study of blood T cell repertoires in COVID-19. Across the whole study: Donors in the United States, Italy and Spain gave samples during acute or convalescent COVID-19. T cells, B-cell-depleted T cells, or PBMCs provided the cDNA or gDNA that served as material.

This clone has only one observation. Per the original methods: Reference gene primers were amplified, and this amplification served to estimate nucleated cell counts. Profiled with immunoSEQ multiplex PCR; TCRdb holds only in-frame clones, not every one. V, J and clone size were drawn from that table, and D and trimming were deduced from the DNA. The sample records fewer than 250,000 clones, around 89% being singletons. Germline V CDR1 and CDR2: SGHTA, FQGNSA. The germline V and J ends were trimmed by 3 bases and 2 bases, with 11 bases remaining between them. This CDR3 is built from 15 residues. Sequencing used peripheral blood. The V gene is TRBV7-2, the J gene TRBJ1-3; TRBD1 might be the D (6 bases). The receptor was isolated from a human donor in a cohort sampled during active COVID-19. DNA for the CDR3: TGTGCCAGCAGCTTCGACAGGAGTACTGGAAACACCATATATTTT. Translation: CASSFDRSTGNTIYF.